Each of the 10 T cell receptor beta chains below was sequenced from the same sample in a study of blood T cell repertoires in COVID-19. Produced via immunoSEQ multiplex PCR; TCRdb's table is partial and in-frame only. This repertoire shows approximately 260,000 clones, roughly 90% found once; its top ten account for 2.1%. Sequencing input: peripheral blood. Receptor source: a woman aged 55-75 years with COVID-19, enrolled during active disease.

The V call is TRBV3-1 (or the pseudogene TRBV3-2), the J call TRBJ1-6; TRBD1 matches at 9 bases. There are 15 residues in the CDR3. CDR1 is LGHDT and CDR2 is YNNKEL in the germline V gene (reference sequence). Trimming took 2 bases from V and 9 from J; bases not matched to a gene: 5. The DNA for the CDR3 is TGTGCCAGCAGCCAACCTCTGACAGGGGGTTCACCCCTCCACTTT. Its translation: CASSQPLTGGSPLHF.

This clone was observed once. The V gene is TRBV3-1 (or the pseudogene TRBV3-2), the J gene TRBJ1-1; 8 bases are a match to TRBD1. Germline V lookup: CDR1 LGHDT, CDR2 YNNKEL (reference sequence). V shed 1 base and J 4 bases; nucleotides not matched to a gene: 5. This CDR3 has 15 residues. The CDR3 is CASSQAGQGGTEAFF. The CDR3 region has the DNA TGTGCCAGCAGCCAAGCAGGACAGGGAGGCACTGAAGCTTTCTTT.

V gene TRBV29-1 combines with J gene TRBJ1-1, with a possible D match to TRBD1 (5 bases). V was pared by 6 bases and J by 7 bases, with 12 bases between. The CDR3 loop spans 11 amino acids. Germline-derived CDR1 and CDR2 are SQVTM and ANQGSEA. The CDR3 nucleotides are TGCAGCGTGTGGGGGGAGCATGAAGCTTTCTTT. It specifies CSVWGEHEAFF.

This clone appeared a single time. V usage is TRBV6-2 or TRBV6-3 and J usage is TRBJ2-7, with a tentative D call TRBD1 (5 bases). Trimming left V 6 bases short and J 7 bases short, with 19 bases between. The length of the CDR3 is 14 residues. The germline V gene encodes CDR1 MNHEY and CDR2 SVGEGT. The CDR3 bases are TGTGCCAGCAGCCCCGGACAAGAACCTGGGGAGCAGTACTTC. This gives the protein CASSPGQEPGEQYF.

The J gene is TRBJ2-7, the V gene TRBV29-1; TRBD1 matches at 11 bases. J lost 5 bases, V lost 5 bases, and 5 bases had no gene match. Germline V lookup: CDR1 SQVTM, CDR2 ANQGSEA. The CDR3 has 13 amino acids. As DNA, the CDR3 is TGCAGCGTTATAGGACAGGGGGCAAACGAGCAGTACTTC. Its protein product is CSVIGQGANEQYF.

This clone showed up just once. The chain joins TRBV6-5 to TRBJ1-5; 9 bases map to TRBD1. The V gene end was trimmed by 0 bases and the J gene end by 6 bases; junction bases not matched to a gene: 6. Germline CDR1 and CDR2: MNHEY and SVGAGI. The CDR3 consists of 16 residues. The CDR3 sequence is CASSYSMGTGFQPQHF. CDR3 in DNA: TGTGCCAGCAGTTACTCGATGGGGACAGGGTTTCAGCCCCAGCATTTT.

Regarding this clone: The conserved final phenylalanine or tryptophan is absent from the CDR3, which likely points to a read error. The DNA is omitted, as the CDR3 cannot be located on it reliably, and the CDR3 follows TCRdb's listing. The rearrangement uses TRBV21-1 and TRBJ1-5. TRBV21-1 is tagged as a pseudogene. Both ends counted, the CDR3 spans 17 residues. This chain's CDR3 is CASSKLAGYSTNQPQHL.

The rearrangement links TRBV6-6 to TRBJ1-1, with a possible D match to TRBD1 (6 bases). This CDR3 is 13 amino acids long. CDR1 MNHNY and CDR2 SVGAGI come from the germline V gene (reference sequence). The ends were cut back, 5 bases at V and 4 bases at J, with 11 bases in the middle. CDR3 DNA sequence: TGTGCCAGCAGTAAGACAGGTATCACTGAAGCTTTCTTT. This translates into CASSKTGITEAFF.

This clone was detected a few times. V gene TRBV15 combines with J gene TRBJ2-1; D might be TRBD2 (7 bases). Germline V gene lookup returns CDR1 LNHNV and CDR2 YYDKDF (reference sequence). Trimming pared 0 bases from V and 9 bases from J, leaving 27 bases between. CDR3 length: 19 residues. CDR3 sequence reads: CATSRDRRGEGGGNSEQFF. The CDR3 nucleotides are TGTGCCACCAGCAGAGATAGGCGCGGGGAGGGGGGAGGTAACAGTGAGCAGTTCTTC.

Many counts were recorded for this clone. CDR3 DNA sequence: TGTGCCAGCAGCCGAGTCAGGGGCCCCCCTGAAGCTTTCTTT. Residues: CASSRVRGPPEAFF. The V gene is TRBV7-9, the J gene TRBJ1-1, with D tentatively TRBD1 (6 bases). Germline V CDR1 and CDR2: SEHNR, FQNEAQ (reference sequence). The CDR3 is 14 amino acids. The V end was cut by 5 bases, the J end by 6 bases, with 16 bases between. The whole variable domain, filled in from reference TRBV7-9 and TRBJ1-1, reads DTGVSQNPRHKITKRGQNVTFRCDPISEHNRLYWYRQTLGQGPEFLTYFQNEAQLEKSRLLSDRFSAERPKGSFSTLEIQRTEQGDSAMYLCASSRVRGPPEAFFGQGTRLTVV.